At least ten counts were recorded for the clone carrying this TCR beta chain. Its antigen is unknown. The CDR3 contains 18 residues. Germline V gene sequence: CDR1 LNHDA, CDR2 SQIVND (reference sequence). Between the trimmed V and J ends, which lost 5 bases and 0 bases, there was a span of 22 bases. This sample is part of a study of neurological immune-mediated disorders. Study observations and caveats: In HTLV-1-associated myelopathy, TCR clonal expansion was greatest, and in multiple sclerosis it was least, below healthy controls.

The authors produced cDNA by 5'RACE using 10-nucleotide random UMIs. TCRdb fed the 5' RACE reads into MiXCR, producing one record per CDR3 protein. This table has fewer than 50,000 distinct CDR3 sequences, over 8.5% appearing once. Noted time point: technical triplicate 1. Source material was 2 million unsorted PBMCs, stored at -80 °C in RNAlater. Specimen: PBMCs. This clonotype was sampled from a man between 60 and 70 years old with HTLV-1-associated myelopathy (HAM/TSP). The chain uses TRBV19 and TRBJ1-2; D might be TRBD1 (6 bases). CDR3 loop: CASSGPPTGRGTNYGYTF. The CDR3 DNA reads TGTGCCAGTAGTGGTCCACCGACAGGTCGAGGTACTAACTATGGCTACACCTTC. Together with reference TRBV19 and TRBJ1-2, the CDR3 gives the full variable domain: DGGITQSPKYLFRKEGQNVTLSCEQNLNHDAMYWYRQDPGQGLRLIYYSQIVNDFQKGDIAEGYSVSREKKESFPLTVTSAQKNPTAFYLCASSGPPTGRGTNYGYTFGSGTRLTVV.